This TCR beta chain was identified in a study of cytomegalovirus exposure and HLA in healthy donors. A note on this clone: Its specificity is not known.

CDR1 MNHEY and CDR2 SMNVEV come from the germline V gene (reference sequence). This CDR3 comprises 15 residues. V lost 4 bases to trimming and J lost 2 bases; unmatched junction nucleotides: 7. Assay used: immunoSEQ multiplex PCR; TCRdb lists only in-frame clones, some missing. This table has about 120,000 clones, more than 75% appearing once. The donors were members of the validation cohort comprising approximately 110 subjects, separate from the approximately 670-subject first cohort. Findings and limits, study-wide: The authors listed 150 to 200 TCR beta chains as cytomegalovirus-associated.

J is TRBJ2-7 and V is TRBV27, with TRBD1 matching over 8 bases. This receptor was obtained from a woman aged 30 to 39 in good health and CMV-seronegative. The sequenced sample was PBMCs. CDR3 residues: CASSSPGTGPYEQYF. DNA for the CDR3: TGTGCCAGCAGTTCCCCCGGGACAGGTCCCTACGAGCAGTACTTC.